This TCR beta chain was captured in a study of blood T cell repertoires in COVID-19. Whole-study context: The analysed material was cDNA or gDNA that came from T cells, B-cell-depleted T cells, or PBMCs.

Individuals drawn from approximately 22 US areas were about 18 to 95 years old. The study assigned cohorts using participant-reported clinical history. Source study methods: Nucleated cell counts were estimated from reference gene primer amplification. Libraries were prepared by immunoSEQ multiplex PCR; TCRdb keeps only in-frame clonotypes and omits some of them. V and J calls and clone size come straight from that table; D and trimming were deduced from the DNA. The sample lists roughly 300,000 clones, approximately 91% seen once, with approximately 2.4% in the top ten. CDR1 is KGHSH, CDR2 LQKENI, per germline. Trimming removed 2 bases from V and 5 bases from J, with 10 bases in between. The CDR3 runs to 14 residues.

Material: PBMCs or T cells enriched from blood (not recorded which). The rearrangement joins TRBV18 to TRBJ2-1; TRBD2 is a possible D gene (5 bases). The sequence came from a woman between 40 and 55 years old with acute COVID-19. CDR3 DNA sequence: TGTGCCAGCTCACCAGGGATAGCGAACAATGAGCAGTTCTTC. Amino acid sequence: CASSPGIANNEQFF.